These 2 T cell receptor beta chains were sequenced from one sample in a study of T cell repertoires in cytomegalovirus infection. Via MiXCR, TCRdb re-called the reads, giving one row per CDR3 protein. The sample has roughly 990,000 distinct CDR3 sequences; 30% to 40% are singletons. These receptors' antigens are unknown. This material consisted of cultured CD8+ T cells from PBMCs, taken from culture after CMV antigen stimulation. These receptors were collected from a human donor in good health (CMV status not recorded). Some clones in this sample may be carry-over from other donors' samples.

The chain is built from TRBV12-3 or TRBV12-4 and TRBJ2-5; 9 bases are shared with TRBD1. This CDR3 is 20 amino acids long. With 4 bases clipped from V and 1 base from J, the junction kept 19 bases outside the gene matches. CDR3 protein: CASSSSHFRDRAFLQETQYF. The CDR3 nucleotides read TGTGCCAGCAGTTCATCACACTTCCGGGACAGGGCTTTCCTCCAAGAGACCCAGTACTTC.

J is TRBJ2-7 and V is TRBV4-1, with 8 bases aligning to TRBD1. The CDR3 sequence is 15 residues long. After removal of 1 base from V and 4 bases from J, the junction contained 6 bases not matched to a gene. Germline CDR1 MGHRA, CDR2 YSYEKL. DNA for the CDR3: TGCGCCAGCAGCCAAGGCCAGGGGGCTGGTTACGAGCAGTACGTC. Translated, it gives CASSQGQGAGYEQYV.